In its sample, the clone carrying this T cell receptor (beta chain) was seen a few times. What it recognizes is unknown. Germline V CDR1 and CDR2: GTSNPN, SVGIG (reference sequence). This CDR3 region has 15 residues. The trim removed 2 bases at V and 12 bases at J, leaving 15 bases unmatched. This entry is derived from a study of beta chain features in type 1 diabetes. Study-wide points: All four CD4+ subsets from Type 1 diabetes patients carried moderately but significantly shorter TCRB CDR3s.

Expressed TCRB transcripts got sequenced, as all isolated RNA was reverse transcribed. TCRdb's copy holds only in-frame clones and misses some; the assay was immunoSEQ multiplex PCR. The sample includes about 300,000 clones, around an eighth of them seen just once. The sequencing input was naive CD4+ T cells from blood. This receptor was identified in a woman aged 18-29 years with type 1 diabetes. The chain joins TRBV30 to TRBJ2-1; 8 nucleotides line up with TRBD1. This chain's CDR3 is CAWSYTGGTLRTQFF. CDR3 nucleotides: TGTGCCTGGAGTTATACAGGGGGAACTTTAAGAACGCAGTTCTTC.